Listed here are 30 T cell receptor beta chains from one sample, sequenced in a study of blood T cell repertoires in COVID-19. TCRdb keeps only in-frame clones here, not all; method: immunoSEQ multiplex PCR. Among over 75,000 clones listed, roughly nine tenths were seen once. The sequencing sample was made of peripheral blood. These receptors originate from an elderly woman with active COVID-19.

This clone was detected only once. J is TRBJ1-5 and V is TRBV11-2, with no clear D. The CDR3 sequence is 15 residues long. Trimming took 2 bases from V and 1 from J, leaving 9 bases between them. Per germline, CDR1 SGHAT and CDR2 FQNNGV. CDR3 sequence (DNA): TGTGCCAGCAGCTTATCGGGTGCGAGCAATCAGCCCCAGCATTTT. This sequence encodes CASSLSGASNQPQHF.

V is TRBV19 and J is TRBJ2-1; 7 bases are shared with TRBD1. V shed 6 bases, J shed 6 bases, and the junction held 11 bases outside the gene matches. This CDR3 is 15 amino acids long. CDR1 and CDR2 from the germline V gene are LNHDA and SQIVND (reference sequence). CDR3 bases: TGTGCCAGTAGGGCCGACAGGGTACCCGGCAATGAGCAGTTCTTC. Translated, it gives CASRADRVPGNEQFF.

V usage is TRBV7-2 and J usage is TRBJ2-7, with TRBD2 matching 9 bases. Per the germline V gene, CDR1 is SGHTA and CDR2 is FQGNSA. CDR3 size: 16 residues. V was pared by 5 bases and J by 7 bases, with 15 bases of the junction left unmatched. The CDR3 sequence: CASSPGGLAGTREQYF. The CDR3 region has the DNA TGTGCCAGCAGCCCAGGGGGGCTAGCGGGAACAAGGGAGCAGTACTTC.

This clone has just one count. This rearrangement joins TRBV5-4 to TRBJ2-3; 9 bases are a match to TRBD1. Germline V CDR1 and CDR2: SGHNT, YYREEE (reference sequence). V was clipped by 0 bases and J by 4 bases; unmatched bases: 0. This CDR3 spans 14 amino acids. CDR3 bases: TGTGCCAGCAGCTTGGGACAGGGGGCAGATACGCAGTATTTT. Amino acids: CASSLGQGADTQYF.

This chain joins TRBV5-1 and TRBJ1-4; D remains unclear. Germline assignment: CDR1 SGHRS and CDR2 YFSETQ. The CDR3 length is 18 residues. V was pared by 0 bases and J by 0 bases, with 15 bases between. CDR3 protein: CASSLGVAGLATNEKLFF. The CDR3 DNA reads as TGCGCCAGCAGCTTGGGAGTTGCGGGTCTAGCAACTAATGAAAAACTGTTTTTT.

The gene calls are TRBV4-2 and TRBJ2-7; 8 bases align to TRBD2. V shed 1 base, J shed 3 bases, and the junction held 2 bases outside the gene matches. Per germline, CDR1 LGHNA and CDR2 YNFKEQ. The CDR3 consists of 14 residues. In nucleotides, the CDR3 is TGTGCCAGCAGCCAAGTCGGGGGGGTCTACGAGCAGTACTTC. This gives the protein CASSQVGGVYEQYF.

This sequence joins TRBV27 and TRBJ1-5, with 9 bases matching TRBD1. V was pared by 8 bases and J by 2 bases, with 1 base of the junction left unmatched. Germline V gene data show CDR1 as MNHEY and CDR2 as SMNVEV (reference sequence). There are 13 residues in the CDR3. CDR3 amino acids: CASRDRGNQPQHF. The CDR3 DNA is TGTGCCAGCCGGGACAGGGGCAATCAGCCCCAGCATTTT.

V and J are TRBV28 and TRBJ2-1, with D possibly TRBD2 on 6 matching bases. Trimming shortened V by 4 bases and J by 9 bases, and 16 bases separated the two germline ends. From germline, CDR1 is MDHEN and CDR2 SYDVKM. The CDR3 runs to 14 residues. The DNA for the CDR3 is TGTGCCAGCAGTTCTCTGGGACTCTCTAGTGAGCAGTTCTTC. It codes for CASSSLGLSSEQFF.

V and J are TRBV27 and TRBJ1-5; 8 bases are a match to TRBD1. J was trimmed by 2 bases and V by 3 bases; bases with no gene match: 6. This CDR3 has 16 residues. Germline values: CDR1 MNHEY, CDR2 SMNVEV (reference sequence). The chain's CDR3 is CASSFNQGAGNQPQHF. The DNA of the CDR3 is TGTGCCAGCAGTTTCAATCAGGGGGCAGGCAATCAGCCCCAGCATTTT.

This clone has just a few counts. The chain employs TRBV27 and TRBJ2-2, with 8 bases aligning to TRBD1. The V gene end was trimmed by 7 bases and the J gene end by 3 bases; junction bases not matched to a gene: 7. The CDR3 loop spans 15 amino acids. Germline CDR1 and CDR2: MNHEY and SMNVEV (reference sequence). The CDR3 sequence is CASNDGTGYTGELFF. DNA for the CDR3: TGTGCCAGCAATGACGGGACAGGTTACACCGGGGAGCTGTTTTTT.

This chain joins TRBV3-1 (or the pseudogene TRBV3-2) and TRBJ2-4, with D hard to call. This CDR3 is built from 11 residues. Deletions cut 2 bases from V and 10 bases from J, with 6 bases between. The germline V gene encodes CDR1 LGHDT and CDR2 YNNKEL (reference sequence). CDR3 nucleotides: TGTGCCAGCAGCCAACAGGTGATTCAGTACTTC. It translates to CASSQQVIQYF.

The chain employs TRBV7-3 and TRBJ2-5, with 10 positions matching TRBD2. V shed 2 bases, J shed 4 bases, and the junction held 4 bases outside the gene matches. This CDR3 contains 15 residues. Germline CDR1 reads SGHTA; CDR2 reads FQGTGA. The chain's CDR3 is CASSLGLAGVETQYF. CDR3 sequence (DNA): TGTGCCAGCAGCTTAGGGCTAGCGGGAGTAGAGACCCAGTACTTC. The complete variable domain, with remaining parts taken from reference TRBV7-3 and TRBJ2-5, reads GAGVSQTPSNKVTEKGKYVELRCDPISGHTALYWYRQSLGQGPEFLIYFQGTGAADDSGLPNDRFFAVRPEGSVSTLKIQRTERGDSAVYLCASSLGLAGVETQYFGPGTRLLVL.

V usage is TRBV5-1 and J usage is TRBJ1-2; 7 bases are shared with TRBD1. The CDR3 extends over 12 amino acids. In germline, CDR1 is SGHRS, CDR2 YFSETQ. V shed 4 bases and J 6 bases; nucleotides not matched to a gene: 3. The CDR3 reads CASSNTGDGYTF. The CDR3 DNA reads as TGCGCCAGCAGCAACACAGGGGATGGCTACACCTTC.

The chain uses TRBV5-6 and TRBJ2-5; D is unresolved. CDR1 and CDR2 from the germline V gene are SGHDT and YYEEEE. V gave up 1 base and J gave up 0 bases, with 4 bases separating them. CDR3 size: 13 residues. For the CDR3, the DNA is TGTGCCAGCAGCTTGCGGTACCAAGAGACCCAGTACTTC. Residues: CASSLRYQETQYF.

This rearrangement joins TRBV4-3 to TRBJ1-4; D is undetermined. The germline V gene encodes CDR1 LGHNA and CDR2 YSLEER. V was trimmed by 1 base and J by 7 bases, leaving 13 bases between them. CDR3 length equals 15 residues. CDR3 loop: CASSQGRTFFEKLFF. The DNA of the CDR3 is TGCGCCAGCAGCCAAGGCCGGACTTTTTTTGAAAAACTGTTTTTT.

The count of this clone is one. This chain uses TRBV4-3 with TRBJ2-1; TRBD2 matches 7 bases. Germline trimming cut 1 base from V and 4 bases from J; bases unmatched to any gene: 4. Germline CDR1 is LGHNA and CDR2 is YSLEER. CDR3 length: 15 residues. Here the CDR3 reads CASSQGDYAYNEQFF. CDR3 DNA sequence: TGCGCCAGCAGCCAAGGGGACTACGCTTACAATGAGCAGTTCTTC.

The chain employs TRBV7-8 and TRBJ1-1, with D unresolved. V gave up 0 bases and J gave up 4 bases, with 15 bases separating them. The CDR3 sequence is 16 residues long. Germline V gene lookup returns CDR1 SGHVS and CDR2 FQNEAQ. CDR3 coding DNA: TGTGCCAGCAGCTTAGCGTTAAGTGGGAGGGCCACTGAAGCTTTCTTT. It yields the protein CASSLALSGRATEAFF.

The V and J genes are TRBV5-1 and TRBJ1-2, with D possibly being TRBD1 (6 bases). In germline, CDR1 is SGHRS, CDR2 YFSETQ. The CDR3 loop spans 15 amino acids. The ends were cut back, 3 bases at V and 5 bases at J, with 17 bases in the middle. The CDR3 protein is CASSWGDRPLYGYTF. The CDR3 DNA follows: TGCGCCAGCAGCTGGGGAGACAGGCCCCTTTATGGCTACACCTTC.

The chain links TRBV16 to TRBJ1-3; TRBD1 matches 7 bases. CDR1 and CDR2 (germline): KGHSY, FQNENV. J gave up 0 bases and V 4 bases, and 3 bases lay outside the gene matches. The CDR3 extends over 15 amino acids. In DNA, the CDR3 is TGTGCCAGCAGCCCCAGGGGGTTCTCTGGAAACACCATATATTTT. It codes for CASSPRGFSGNTIYF.

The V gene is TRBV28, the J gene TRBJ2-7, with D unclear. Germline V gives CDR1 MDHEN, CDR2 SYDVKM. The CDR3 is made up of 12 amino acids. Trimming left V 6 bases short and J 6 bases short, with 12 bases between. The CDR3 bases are TGTGCCAGCAGCCCCGGGTCCCGCGAGCAGTACTTC. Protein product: CASSPGSREQYF. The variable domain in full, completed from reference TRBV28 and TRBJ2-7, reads DVKVTQSSRYLVKRTGEKVFLECVQDMDHENMFWYRQDPGLGLRLIYFSYDVKMKEKGDIPEGYSVSREKKERFSLILESASTNQTSMYLCASSPGSREQYFGPGTRLTVT.

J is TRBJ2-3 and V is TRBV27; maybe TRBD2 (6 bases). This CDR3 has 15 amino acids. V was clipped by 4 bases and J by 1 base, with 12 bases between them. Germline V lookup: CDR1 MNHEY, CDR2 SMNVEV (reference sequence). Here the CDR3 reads CASSSPSDGTDTQYF. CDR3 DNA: TGTGCCAGCAGTTCCCCTAGCGACGGCACAGATACGCAGTATTTT.

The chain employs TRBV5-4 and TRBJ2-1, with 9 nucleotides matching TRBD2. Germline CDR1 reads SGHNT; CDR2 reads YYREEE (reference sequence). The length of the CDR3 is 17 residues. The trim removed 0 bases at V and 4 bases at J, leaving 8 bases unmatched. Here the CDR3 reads CASSLAWLAGIYNEQFF. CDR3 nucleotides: TGTGCCAGCAGCTTGGCCTGGCTAGCGGGGATATACAATGAGCAGTTCTTC.

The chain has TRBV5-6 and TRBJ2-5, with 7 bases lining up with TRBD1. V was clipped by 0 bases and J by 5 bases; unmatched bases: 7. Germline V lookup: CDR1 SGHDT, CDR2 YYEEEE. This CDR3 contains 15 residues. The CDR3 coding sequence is TGTGCCAGCAGCTTGGGTCCACAGGGGTGGGAGACCCAGTACTTC. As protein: CASSLGPQGWETQYF. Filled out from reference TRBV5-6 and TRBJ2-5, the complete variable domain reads DAGVTQSPTHLIKTRGQQVTLRCSPKSGHDTVSWYQQALGQGPQFIFQYYEEEERQRGNFPDRFSGHQFPNYSSELNVNALLLGDSALYLCASSLGPQGWETQYFGPGTRLLVL.

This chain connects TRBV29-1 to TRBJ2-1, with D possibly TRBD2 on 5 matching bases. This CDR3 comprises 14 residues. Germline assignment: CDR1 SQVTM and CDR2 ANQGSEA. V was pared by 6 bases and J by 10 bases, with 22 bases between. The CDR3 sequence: CSVLHSPTNGEQFF. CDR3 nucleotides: TGCAGCGTGTTACATAGCCCGACTAATGGCGAGCAGTTCTTC.

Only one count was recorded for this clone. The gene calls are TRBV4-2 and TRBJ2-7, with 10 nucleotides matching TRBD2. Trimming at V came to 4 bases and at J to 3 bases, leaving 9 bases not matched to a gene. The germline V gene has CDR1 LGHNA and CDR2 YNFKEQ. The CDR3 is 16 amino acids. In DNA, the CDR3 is TGTGCCAGCAGCCGTTTAAGTCTAGCGGGAGTCTACGAGCAGTACTTC. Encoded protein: CASSRLSLAGVYEQYF.

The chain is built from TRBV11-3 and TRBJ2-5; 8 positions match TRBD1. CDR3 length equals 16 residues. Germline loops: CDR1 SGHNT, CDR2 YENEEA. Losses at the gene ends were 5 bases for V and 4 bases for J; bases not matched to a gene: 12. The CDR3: CASSIGTGQSGETQYF. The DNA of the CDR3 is TGTGCCAGCAGCATCGGGACAGGACAGTCGGGAGAGACCCAGTACTTC.

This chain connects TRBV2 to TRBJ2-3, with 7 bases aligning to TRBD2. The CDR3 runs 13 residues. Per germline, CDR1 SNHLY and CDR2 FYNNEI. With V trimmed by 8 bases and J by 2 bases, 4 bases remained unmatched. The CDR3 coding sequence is TGTGCCAGCGGGAGGGACGTCACAGATACGCAGTATTTT. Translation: CASGRDVTDTQYF.

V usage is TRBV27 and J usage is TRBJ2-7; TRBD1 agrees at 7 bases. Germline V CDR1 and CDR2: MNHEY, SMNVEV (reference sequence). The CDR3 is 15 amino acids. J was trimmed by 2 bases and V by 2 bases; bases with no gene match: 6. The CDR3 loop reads CASSLSRTGAYEQYF. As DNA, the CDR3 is TGTGCCAGCAGTTTAAGTAGGACAGGTGCCTACGAGCAGTACTTC.

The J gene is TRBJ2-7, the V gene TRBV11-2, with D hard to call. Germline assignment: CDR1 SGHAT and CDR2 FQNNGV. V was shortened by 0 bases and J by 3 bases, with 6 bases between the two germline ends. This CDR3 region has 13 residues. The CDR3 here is CASSLDTVYEQYF. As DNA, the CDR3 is TGTGCCAGCAGCTTAGATACGGTCTACGAGCAGTACTTC.

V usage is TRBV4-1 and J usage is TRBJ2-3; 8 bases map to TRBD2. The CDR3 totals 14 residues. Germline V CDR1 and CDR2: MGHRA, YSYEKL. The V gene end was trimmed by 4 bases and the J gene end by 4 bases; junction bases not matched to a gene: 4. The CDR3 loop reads CASSRTSNADTQYF. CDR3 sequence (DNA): TGCGCCAGCAGCCGGACTAGCAACGCAGATACGCAGTATTTT.